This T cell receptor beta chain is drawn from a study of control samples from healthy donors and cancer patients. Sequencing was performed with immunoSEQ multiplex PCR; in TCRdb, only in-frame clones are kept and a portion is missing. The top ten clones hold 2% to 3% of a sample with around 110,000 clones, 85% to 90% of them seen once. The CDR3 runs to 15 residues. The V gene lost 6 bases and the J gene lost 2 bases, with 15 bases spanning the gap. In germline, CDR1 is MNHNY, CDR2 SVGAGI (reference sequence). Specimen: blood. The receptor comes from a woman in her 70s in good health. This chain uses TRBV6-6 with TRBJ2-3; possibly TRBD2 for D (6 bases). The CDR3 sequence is CASSIRRGDTDTQYF. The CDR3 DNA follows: TGTGCCAGCAGCATAAGGCGGGGAGACACAGATACGCAGTATTTT.